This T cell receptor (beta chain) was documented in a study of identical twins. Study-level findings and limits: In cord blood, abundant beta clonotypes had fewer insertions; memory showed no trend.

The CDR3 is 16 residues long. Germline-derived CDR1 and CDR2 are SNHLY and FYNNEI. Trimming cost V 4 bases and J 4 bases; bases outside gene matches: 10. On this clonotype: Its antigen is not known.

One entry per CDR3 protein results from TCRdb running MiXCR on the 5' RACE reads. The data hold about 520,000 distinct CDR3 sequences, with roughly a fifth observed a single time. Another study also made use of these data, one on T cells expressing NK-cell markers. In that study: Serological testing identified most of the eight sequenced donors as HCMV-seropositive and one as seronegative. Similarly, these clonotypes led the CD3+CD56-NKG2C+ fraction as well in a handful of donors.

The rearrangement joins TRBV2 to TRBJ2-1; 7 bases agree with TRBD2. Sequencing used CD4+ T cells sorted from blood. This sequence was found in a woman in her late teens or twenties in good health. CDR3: CASSARLAPLYNEQFF. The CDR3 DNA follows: TGTGCCAGCAGTGCCCGACTAGCCCCCTTATACAATGAGCAGTTCTTC.